The sequence of this T cell receptor beta chain was determined in a study of blood T cell repertoires in COVID-19. Study background: Samples representing acute and convalescent COVID-19 were sourced from the United States, Italy and Spain. In each case, the material was cDNA or gDNA derived from T cells, B-cell-depleted T cells, or PBMCs.

This CDR3 has 15 amino acids. Trimming cost V 5 bases and J 3 bases; bases outside gene matches: 9. From germline, CDR1 is MNHEY and CDR2 SVGAGI. Method: immunoSEQ multiplex PCR; TCRdb's copy keeps in-frame clones and lacks some. The sample records hundreds of thousands of clones, about 86% being singletons. Participant-given clinical history determined each cohort assignment. Source material: PBMCs or T cells enriched from blood (not recorded which). The TCR was taken from a woman aged 50 to 60 with acute COVID-19. This chain links TRBV6-5 with TRBJ2-7; the match to TRBD1 covers 8 bases. This CDR3 is CASSPSGTGLYEQYF. CDR3 DNA: TGTGCCAGCAGTCCCTCCGGGACAGGACTCTACGAGCAGTACTTC.